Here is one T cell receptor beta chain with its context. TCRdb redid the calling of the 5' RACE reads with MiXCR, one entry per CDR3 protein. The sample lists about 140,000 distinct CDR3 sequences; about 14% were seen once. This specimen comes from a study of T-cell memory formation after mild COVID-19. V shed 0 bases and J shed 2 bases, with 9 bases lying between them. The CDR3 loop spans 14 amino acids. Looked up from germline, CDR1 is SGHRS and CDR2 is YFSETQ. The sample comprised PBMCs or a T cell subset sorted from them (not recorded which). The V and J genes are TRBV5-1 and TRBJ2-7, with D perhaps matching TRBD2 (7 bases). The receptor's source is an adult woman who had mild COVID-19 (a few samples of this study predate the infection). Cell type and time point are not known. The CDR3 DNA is TGCGCCAGCAGCTTGGCGGGGGGCGCCTACGAGCAGTACTTC. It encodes CASSLAGGAYEQYF.